A selection of T cell receptor beta chains follows, all from one sample in a study of blood T cell repertoires in COVID-19. Libraries were prepared by immunoSEQ multiplex PCR; TCRdb keeps only in-frame clonotypes and omits some of them. The table lists tens of thousands of clones, approximately 89% of them singletons, with 2% to 3% in the top ten. Sample: peripheral blood. The source is a man aged 45 to 65 with acute or convalescent COVID-19. The CDR3 runs from the conserved cysteine through the conserved F or W. Each record gives: CDR3 protein, J gene, V gene.

CASSSGTGYSDTQYF	TRBJ2-3	TRBV3-1/TRBV3-2
CASREDTQYF	TRBJ2-3	TRBV6-5
CASSQDGGFGYTF	TRBJ1-2	TRBV4-1
CASSPRATNEKLFF	TRBJ1-4	TRBV19
CASSSSHQTLSYEQYF	TRBJ2-7	TRBV27
CASSLGLGGKKLFF	TRBJ1-4	TRBV28
CASSLIAGGTDTQYF	TRBJ2-3	TRBV7-3
CATSDRRQKSNQPQHF	TRBJ1-5	TRBV24-1
CASSPDYQPQHF	TRBJ1-5	TRBV6-6
CATSILSFGGEQFF	TRBJ2-1	TRBV15
CASPRPTGGVPYEQYF	TRBJ2-7	TRBV19
CASSPDRLDTGELFF	TRBJ2-2	TRBV5-6
CASSLRGRGETQYF	TRBJ2-5	TRBV7-2
CATSDFVASGGIDTQYF	TRBJ2-3	TRBV24-1
CASSPMDRGRSPLHF	TRBJ1-6	TRBV5-6
CASSWDRLRTGNTIYF	TRBJ1-3	TRBV11-2
CASSGPPRDSPLHF	TRBJ1-6	TRBV2
CASSQEREGGQPQHF	TRBJ1-5	TRBV14
CASSEALRFATNEKLFF	TRBJ1-4	TRBV2
CASSLEGQTGEGYTF	TRBJ1-2	TRBV5-1
CASSRGTASDTEAFF	TRBJ1-1	TRBV7-2
CASSPPIRAGNTIYF	TRBJ1-3	TRBV18
CASSLGLRLAGPSYNEQFF	TRBJ2-1	TRBV28
CASSGAASSLNEKLFF	TRBJ1-4	TRBV7-9
CASSQVLASNEQYF	TRBJ2-7	TRBV3-1/TRBV3-2
CASSFDTSNTEAFF	TRBJ1-1	TRBV5-1
CASSLGTGGAGNEKLFF	TRBJ1-4	TRBV5-1
CASSLTGATTYGYTF	TRBJ1-2	TRBV5-4
CASSPGGNEQFF	TRBJ2-1	TRBV18
CASSQETAQNIQYF	TRBJ2-4	TRBV4-2
CASSMGRTGGYTEAFF	TRBJ1-1	TRBV5-1
CASSLEGIGFSGNTIYF	TRBJ1-3	TRBV28
CASSLTGTSGAVGETQYF	TRBJ2-5	TRBV5-1
CASSLAGGSSYNSPLHF	TRBJ1-6	TRBV5-1
CASNPTGEVTQYF	TRBJ2-5	TRBV19
CASSMVSGGDSYNEQFF	TRBJ2-1	TRBV19
CASSFNPGANVLTF	TRBJ2-6	TRBV27
CASSLAAGWTYNEQFF	TRBJ2-1	TRBV5-5
CSVVGRLNSGNTIYF	TRBJ1-3	TRBV29-1
CASSAGGLAETDTQYF	TRBJ2-3	TRBV3-1/TRBV3-2
CASTTGEAYEQYF	TRBJ2-7	TRBV28
CASSPLTGELFF	TRBJ2-2	TRBV12-3/TRBV12-4
CASSYGGGMSEKLFF	TRBJ1-4	TRBV6-5
CASSFNGRDEKLFF	TRBJ1-4	TRBV5-1
CASSPVDSRNSPLHF	TRBJ1-6	TRBV5-1